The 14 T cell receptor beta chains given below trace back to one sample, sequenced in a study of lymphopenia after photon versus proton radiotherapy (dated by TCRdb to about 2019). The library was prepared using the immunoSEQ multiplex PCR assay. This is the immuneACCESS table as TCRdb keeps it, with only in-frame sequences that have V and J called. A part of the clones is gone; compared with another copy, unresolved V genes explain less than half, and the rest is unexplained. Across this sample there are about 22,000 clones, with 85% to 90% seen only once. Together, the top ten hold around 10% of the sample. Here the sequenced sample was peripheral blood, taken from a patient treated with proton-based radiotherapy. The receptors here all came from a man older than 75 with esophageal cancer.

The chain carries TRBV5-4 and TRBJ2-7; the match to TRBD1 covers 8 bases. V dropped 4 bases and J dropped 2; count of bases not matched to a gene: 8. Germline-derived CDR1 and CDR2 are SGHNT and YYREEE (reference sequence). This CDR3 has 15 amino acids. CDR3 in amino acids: CASSQRTGRAYEQYF. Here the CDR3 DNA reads TGTGCCAGCAGCCAACGGACAGGGCGGGCCTACGAGCAGTACTTC.

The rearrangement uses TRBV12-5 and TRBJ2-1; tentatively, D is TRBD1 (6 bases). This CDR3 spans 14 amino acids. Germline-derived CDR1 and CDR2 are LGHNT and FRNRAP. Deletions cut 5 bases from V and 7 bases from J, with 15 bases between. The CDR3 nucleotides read TGTGCTAGTGGTAACGGGGACATAGGGAATGAGCAGTTCTTC. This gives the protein CASGNGDIGNEQFF.

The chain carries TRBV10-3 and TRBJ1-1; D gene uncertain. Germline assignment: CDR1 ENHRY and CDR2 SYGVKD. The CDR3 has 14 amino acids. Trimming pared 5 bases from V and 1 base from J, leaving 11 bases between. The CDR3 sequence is CAISPESANTEAFF. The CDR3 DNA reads TGTGCCATCAGTCCCGAGTCGGCGAACACTGAAGCTTTCTTT.

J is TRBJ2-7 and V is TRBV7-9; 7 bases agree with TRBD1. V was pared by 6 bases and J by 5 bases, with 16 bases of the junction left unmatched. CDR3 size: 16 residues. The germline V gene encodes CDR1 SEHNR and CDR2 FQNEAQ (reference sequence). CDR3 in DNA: TGTGCCAGCAGTCCTATGGGGACAGAAAGGGCCGACGAGCAGTACTTC. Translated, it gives CASSPMGTERADEQYF.

The CDR3, as DNA: TGCGCCAGCAGCTTTTCGGCCCAGGGCGCAGATACGCAGTATTTT. It translates to CASSFSAQGADTQYF. The chain carries TRBV5-1 and TRBJ2-3; TRBD1 is a possible D gene (5 bases). The germline V and J ends were trimmed by 2 bases and 4 bases, with 14 bases remaining between them. Germline V CDR1 and CDR2: SGHRS, YFSETQ. The CDR3 totals 15 residues. Full variable domain (remainder filled in from reference TRBV5-1 and TRBJ2-3): KAGVTQTPRYLIKTRGQQVTLSCSPISGHRSVSWYQQTPGQGLQFLFEYFSETQRNKGNFPGRFSGRQFSNSRSEMNVSTLELGDSALYLCASSFSAQGADTQYFGPGTRLTVL.

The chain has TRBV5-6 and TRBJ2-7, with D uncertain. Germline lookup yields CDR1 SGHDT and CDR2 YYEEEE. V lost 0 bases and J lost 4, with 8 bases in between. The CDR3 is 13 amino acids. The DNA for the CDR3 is TGTGCCAGCAGCTTGGGACCAACGTACGAGCAGTACTTC. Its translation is CASSLGPTYEQYF.

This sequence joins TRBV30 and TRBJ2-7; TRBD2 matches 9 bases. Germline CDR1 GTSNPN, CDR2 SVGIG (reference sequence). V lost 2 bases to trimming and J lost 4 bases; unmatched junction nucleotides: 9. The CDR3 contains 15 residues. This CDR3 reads CAWSSVAGAGYEQYF. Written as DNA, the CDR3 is TGTGCCTGGAGTTCAGTAGCGGGGGCCGGGTACGAGCAGTACTTC. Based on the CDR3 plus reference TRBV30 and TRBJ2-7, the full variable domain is SQTIHQWPATLVQPVGSPLSLECTVEGTSNPNLYWYRQAAGRGLQLLFYSVGIGQISSEVPQNLSASRPQDRQFILSSKKLLLSDSGFYLCAWSSVAGAGYEQYFGPGTRLTVT.

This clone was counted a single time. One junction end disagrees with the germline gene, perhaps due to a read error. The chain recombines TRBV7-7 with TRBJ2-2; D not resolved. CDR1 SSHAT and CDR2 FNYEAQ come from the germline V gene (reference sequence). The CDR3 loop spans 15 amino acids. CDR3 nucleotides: TGTGCTAGCAGCCGGTCCCGAGTGAACACCGGGGAGCTGTTTTTT. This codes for CASSRSRVNTGELFF. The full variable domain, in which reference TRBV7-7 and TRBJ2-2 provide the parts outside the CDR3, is GAGVSQSPRYKVTKRGQDVTLRCDPISSHATLYWYQQALGQGPEFLTYFNYEAQPDKSGLPSDRFSAERPEGSISTLTIQRTEQRDSAMYRCASSRSRVNTGELFFGEGSRLTVL.

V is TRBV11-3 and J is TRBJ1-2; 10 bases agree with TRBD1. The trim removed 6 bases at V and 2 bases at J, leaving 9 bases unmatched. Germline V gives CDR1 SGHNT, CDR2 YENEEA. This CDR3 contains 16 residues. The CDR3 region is CASSQRTGGINYGYTF. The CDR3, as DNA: TGTGCCAGCAGTCAACGGACAGGGGGGATAAACTATGGCTACACCTTC.

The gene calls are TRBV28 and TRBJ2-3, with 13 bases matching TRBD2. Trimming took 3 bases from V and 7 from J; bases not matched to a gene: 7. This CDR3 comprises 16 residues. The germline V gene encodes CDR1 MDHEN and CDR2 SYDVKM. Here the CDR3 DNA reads TGTGCCAGCAGTTTCCCGACTAGCGGGAGGCTTAATACGCAGTATTTT. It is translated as CASSFPTSGRLNTQYF.

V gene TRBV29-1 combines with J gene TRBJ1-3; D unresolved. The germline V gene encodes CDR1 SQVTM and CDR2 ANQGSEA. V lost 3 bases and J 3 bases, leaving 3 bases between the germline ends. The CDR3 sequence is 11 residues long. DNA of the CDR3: TGCAGCGTTGAGGTTGGAAACACCATATATTTT. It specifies CSVEVGNTIYF.

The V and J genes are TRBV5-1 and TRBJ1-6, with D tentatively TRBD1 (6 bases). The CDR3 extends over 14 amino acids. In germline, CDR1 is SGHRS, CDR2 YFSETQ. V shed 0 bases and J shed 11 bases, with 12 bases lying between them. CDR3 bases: TGCGCCAGCAGCTTGGCGGGGGGGCCTACACCCCTCCACTTT. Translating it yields CASSLAGGPTPLHF.

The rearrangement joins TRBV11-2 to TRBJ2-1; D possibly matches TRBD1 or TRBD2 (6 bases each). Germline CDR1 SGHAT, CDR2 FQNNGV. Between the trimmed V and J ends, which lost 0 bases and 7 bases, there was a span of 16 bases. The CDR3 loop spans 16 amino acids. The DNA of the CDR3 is TGTGCCAGCAGCTTAGATCGGTGGGGGGCGGGAAATGAGCAGTTCTTC. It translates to CASSLDRWGAGNEQFF.

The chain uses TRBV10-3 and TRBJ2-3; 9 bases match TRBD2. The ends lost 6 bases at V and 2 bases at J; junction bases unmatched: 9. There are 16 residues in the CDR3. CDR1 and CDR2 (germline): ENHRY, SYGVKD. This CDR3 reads CAISRRLAGSTDTQYF. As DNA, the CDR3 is TGTGCCATCAGCAGAAGGCTAGCGGGATCCACAGATACGCAGTATTTT.